The present entry profiles one TCR beta chain with its context. Its antigen is not identified. This sample was included in a study of T cells in localized non-small cell lung cancer. General study points: Median 57 top-100 tumor clones were shared with paired adjacent lung. Of the tissues analyzed, uninvolved adjacent lung showed maximal T cell clonality, greater than tumor. Longer overall survival was associated with a higher density of T cells in the blood.

Only in-frame clones appear in the TCRdb table, and some are missing; sequencing was by immunoSEQ multiplex PCR. The sample has some 52,000 clones; 86% are singletons. CDR3 size: 15 residues. The V and J ends lost 0 bases and 2 bases respectively, with 9 bases between them. Germline CDR1 is SGDLS and CDR2 is YYNGEE. The material was peripheral blood, obtained before any cancer treatment. The chain employs TRBV9 and TRBJ1-5; the D is unclear. This receptor was taken from a male donor older than 55 with stage III squamous cell lung carcinoma. The CDR3 loop reads CASSVVSSRNQPQHF. The CDR3 nucleotides read TGTGCCAGCAGCGTAGTGAGTTCTCGCAATCAGCCCCAGCATTTT.